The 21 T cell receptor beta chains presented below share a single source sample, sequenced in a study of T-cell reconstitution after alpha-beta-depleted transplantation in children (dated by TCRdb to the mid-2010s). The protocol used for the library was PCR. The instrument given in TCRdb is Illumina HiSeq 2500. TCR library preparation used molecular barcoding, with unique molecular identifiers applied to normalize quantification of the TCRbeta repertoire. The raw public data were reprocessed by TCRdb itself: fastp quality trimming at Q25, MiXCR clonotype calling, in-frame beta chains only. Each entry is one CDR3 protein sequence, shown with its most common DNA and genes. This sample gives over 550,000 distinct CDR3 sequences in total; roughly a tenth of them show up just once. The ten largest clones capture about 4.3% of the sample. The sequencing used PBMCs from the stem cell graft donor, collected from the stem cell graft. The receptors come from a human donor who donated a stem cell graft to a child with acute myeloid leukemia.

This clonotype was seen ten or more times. This CDR3 is CASRLGTGANTEAFF. CDR3 DNA: TGTGCCAGCAGATTAGGGACAGGGGCAAACACTGAAGCTTTCTTT. The chain carries TRBV2 and TRBJ1-1; TRBD1 matches 10 bases. V gave up 6 bases and J gave up 2 bases; unmatched junction bases: 6. The germline V gene encodes CDR1 SNHLY and CDR2 FYNNEI. CDR3 length: 15 amino acids. The complete variable domain, with remaining parts taken from reference TRBV2 and TRBJ1-1, reads EPEVTQTPSHQVTQMGQEVILRCVPISNHLYFYWYRQILGQKVEFLVSFYNNEISEKSEIFDDQFSVERPDGSNFTLKIRSTKLEDSAMYFCASRLGTGANTEAFFGQGTRLTVV.

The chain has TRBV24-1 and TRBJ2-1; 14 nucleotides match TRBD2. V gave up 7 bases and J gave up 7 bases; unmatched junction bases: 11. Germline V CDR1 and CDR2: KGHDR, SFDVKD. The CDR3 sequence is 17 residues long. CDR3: CATSASPGTSGSNEQFF. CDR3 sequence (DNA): TGTGCCACCAGCGCTTCTCCCGGGACTAGCGGGAGTAATGAGCAGTTCTTC.

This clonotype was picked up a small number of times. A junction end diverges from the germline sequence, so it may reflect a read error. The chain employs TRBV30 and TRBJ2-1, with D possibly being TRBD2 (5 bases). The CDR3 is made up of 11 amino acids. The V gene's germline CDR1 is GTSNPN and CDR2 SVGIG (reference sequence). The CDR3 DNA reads TGTGCCTGGAGGATAGGGCCAGAGAGGGTCTTC. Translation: CAWRIGPERVF.

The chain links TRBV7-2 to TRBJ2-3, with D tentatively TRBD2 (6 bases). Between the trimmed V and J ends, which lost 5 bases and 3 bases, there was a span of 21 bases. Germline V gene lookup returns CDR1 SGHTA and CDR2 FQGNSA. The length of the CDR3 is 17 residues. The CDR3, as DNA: TGTGCCAGCAGCAGGGTTCAGTGGAGGGGTCCTACAGATACGCAGTATTTT. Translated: CASSRVQWRGPTDTQYF.

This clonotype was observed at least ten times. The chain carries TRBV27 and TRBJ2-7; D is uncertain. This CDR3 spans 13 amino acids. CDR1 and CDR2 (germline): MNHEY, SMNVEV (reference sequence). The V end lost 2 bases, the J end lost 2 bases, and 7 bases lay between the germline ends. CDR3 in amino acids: CASSLRGAYEQYF. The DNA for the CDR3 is TGTGCCAGCAGTTTAAGAGGCGCCTACGAGCAGTACTTC.

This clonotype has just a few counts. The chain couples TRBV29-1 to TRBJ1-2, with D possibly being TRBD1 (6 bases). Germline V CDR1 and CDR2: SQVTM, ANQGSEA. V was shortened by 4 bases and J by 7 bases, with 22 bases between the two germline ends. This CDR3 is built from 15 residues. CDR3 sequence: CSVGRGGESGSGYTF. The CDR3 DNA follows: TGCAGCGTTGGAAGGGGGGGGGAGTCCGGTTCTGGCTACACCTTC.

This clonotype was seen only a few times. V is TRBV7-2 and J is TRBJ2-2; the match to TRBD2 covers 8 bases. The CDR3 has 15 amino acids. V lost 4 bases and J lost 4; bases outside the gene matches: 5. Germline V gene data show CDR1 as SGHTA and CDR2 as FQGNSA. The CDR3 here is CASSSLSGITGELFF. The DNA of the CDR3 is TGTGCCAGCAGCTCCCTTAGCGGGATCACCGGGGAGCTGTTTTTT.

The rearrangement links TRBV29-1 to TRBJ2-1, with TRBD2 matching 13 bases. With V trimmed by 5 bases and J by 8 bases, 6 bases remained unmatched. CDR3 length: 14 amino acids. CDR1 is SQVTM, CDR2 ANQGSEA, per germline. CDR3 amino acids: CSVTGTSGTDEQFF. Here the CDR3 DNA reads TGCAGCGTTACCGGGACTAGCGGGACTGATGAGCAGTTCTTC.

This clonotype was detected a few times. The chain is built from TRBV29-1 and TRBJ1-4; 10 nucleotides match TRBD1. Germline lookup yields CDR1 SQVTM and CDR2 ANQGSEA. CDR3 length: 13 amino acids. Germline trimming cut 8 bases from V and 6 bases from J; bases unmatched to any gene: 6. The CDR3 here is CSTRQGADEKLFF. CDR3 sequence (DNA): TGCAGCACTCGACAGGGGGCAGATGAAAAACTGTTTTTT.

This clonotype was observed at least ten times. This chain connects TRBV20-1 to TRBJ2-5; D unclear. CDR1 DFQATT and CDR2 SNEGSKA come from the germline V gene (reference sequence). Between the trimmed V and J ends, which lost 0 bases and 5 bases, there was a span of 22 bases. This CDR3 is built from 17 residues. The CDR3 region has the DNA TGCAGTGCTAGAGACAGTTTGGTGTATTCGGTCGGGGAGACCCAGTACTTC. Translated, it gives CSARDSLVYSVGETQYF.

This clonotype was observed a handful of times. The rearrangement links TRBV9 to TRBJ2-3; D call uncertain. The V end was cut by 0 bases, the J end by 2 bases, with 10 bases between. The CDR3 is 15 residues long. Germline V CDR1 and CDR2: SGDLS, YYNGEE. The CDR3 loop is CASSVAGRNTDTQYF. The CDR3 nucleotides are TGTGCCAGCAGCGTAGCCGGTCGAAACACAGATACGCAGTATTTT.

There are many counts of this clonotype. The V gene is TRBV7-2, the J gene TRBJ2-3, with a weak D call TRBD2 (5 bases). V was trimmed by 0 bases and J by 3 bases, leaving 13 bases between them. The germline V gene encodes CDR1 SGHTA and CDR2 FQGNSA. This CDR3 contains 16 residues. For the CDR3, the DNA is TGTGCCAGCAGCTTAGCGTCGCGGGTTCTAACAGATACGCAGTATTTT. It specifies CASSLASRVLTDTQYF.

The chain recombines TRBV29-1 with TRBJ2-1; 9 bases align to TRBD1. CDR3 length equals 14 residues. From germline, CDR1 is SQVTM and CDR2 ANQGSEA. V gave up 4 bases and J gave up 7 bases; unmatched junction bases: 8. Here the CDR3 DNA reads TGCAGCGTTGTGGACAGGGGTGGTGGAAATGAGCAGTTCTTC. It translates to CSVVDRGGGNEQFF.

CDR3 nucleotides: TGTGCCAGCAGCTCCCGACAGGGCCCCTTTTGGGAGCAGTACTTC. Protein: CASSSRQGPFWEQYF. V and J are TRBV11-2 and TRBJ2-7; 7 bases map to TRBD1. Germline V lookup: CDR1 SGHAT, CDR2 FQNNGV. Trimming at V came to 4 bases and at J to 7 bases, leaving 13 bases not matched to a gene. This CDR3 region has 15 residues.

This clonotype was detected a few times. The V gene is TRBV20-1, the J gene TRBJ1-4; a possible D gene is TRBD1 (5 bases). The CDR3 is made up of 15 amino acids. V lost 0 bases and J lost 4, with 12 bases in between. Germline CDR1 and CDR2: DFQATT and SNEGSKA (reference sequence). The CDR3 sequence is CSARDRVLGNEKLFF. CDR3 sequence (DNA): TGCAGTGCTAGAGACAGGGTTCTTGGTAATGAAAAACTGTTTTTT.

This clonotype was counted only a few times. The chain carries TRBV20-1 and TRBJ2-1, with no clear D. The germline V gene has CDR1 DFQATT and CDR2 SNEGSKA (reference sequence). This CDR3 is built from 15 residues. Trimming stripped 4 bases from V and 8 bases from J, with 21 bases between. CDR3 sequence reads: CSAIPILTPFDEQFF. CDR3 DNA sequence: TGCAGTGCTATCCCAATCCTCACCCCGTTCGATGAGCAGTTCTTC.

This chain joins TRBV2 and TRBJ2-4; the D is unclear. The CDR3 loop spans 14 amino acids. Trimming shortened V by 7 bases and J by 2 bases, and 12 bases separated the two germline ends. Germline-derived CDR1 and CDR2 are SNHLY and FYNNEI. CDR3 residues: CASNGFTSKNIQYF. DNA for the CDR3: TGTGCCAGCAACGGCTTCACGTCCAAAAACATTCAGTACTTC.

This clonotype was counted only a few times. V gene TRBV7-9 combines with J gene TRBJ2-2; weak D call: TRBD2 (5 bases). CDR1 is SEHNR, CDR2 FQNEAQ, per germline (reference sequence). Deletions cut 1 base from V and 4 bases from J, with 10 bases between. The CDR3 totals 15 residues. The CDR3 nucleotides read TGTGCCAGCAGCTTAGGAGGGATTACCACCGGGGAGCTGTTTTTT. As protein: CASSLGGITTGELFF.

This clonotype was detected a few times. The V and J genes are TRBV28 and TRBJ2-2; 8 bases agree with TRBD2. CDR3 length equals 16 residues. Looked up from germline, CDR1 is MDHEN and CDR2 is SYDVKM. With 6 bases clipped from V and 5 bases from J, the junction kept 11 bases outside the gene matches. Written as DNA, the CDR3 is TGTGCCAGCAGCTTAACCGGGACTAGTAAGACCGGGGAGCTGTTTTTT. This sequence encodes CASSLTGTSKTGELFF.

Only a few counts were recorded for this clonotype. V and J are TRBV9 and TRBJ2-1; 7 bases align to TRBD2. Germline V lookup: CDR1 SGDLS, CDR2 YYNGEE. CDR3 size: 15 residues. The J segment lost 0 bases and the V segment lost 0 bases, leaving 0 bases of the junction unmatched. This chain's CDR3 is CASSVAGGSYNEQFF. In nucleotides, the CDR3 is TGTGCCAGCAGCGTAGCGGGGGGCTCCTACAATGAGCAGTTCTTC.

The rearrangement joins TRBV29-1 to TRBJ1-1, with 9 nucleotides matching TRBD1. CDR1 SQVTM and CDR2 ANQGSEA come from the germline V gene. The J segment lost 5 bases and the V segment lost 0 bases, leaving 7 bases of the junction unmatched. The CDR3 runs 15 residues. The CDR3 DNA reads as TGCAGCGTTGAAGAGAACAGGGGGCGCGGGACTGAAGCTTTCTTT. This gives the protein CSVEENRGRGTEAFF.